The T cell receptor beta chain under discussion was sequenced for a study of blood T cell repertoires in COVID-19. Overall study context: Samples representing acute and convalescent COVID-19 were sourced from the United States, Italy and Spain. In each case, the material was cDNA or gDNA derived from T cells, B-cell-depleted T cells, or PBMCs.

Germline CDR1 is SGHTA and CDR2 is FQGTGA. Trimming at V came to 2 bases and at J to 0 bases, leaving 2 bases not matched to a gene. The CDR3 spans 16 residues. The data were produced by immunoSEQ multiplex PCR, yet TCRdb's version contains in-frame clones alone and is incomplete. The sample includes under 130,000 clones, around 86% of them seen just once. The count of this clone is one. The source of this sequence is a man aged 50-59 years with acute or convalescent COVID-19. The sequenced sample consisted of peripheral blood. The J gene is TRBJ2-1, the V gene TRBV7-3; 9 bases are a match to TRBD2. In DNA form, the CDR3 reads TGTGCCAGCAGCTTATTAGCGGGAGTCTCCTACAATGAGCAGTTCTTC. As protein: CASSLLAGVSYNEQFF. Using reference TRBV7-3 and TRBJ2-1 for the parts outside the CDR3, the full variable domain is GAGVSQTPSNKVTEKGKYVELRCDPISGHTALYWYRQSLGQGPEFLIYFQGTGAADDSGLPNDRFFAVRPEGSVSTLKIQRTERGDSAVYLCASSLLAGVSYNEQFFGPGTRLTVL.